The rows below give T cell receptor beta chains drawn from one sample of a study of OX40 agonist ivuxolimab in advanced cancers. The data were produced by immunoSEQ multiplex PCR, yet TCRdb's version contains in-frame clones alone and is incomplete. Of some 40,000 clones in the sample, over 65% were seen once. The material was CD4+ or CD8+ T cells sorted from blood, obtained in a trial of the OX40 agonist ivuxolimab. The receptor set was obtained from an adult with an advanced solid tumor such as melanoma, head and neck, liver or kidney cancer. The CDR3 runs from the conserved cysteine through the conserved F or W. Each record gives: clone size, D gene, V gene, J gene, CDR3 length, CDR3 DNA, CDR3 protein. The D gene is left open where the match is weak. The listing skips clone size in some rows; elsewhere it reads once, few, many or a size class.

clone_size: NA; d_call: NA; v_call: TRBV28; j_call: TRBJ2-7; cdr3_length: 14; cdr3_nt: TGTGCCAGCAGTTTCCACTCGGAGGGAAACGAGCAGTACTTC; cdr3_aa: CASSFHSEGNEQYF
clone_size: NA; d_call: NA; v_call: TRBV7-2; j_call: TRBJ1-4; cdr3_length: 14; cdr3_nt: TGTGCCAGCGGAACAGGGATAGGAAATGAAAAACTGTTTTTT; cdr3_aa: CASGTGIGNEKLFF
clone_size: NA; d_call: TRBD2; v_call: TRBV28; j_call: TRBJ2-7; cdr3_length: 14; cdr3_nt: TGTGCCAGCAGTGCTAGCGGGTTACAATACGAGCAGTACTTC; cdr3_aa: CASSASGLQYEQYF
clone_size: NA; d_call: NA; v_call: TRBV6-5; j_call: TRBJ1-4; cdr3_length: 16; cdr3_nt: TGTGCCAGCAGTTACTGGAGCCTCGGGGGAAATGAAAAACTGTTTTTT; cdr3_aa: CASSYWSLGGNEKLFF
clone_size: NA; d_call: NA; v_call: TRBV19; j_call: TRBJ1-2; cdr3_length: 14; cdr3_nt: TGTGCCAGTAGCCCTCTCCGGGACACCTATGGCTACACCTTC; cdr3_aa: CASSPLRDTYGYTF
clone_size: NA; d_call: TRBD1; v_call: TRBV5-1; j_call: TRBJ2-2; cdr3_length: 15; cdr3_nt: TGCGCCAGCAGCTTGGGGACAGGGGAGGCCGGGGAGCTGTTTTTT; cdr3_aa: CASSLGTGEAGELFF
clone_size: NA; d_call: NA; v_call: TRBV19; j_call: TRBJ1-4; cdr3_length: 16; cdr3_nt: TGTGCCAGTAGTATAGGGGGACGGAGTCGTAATGAAAAACTGTTTTTT; cdr3_aa: CASSIGGRSRNEKLFF
clone_size: NA; d_call: TRBD2; v_call: TRBV19; j_call: TRBJ2-7; cdr3_length: 15; cdr3_nt: TGTGCCAGTAGTACCTCTAGCGGGAGATCATACGAGCAGTACTTC; cdr3_aa: CASSTSSGRSYEQYF
clone_size: NA; d_call: NA; v_call: TRBV6-5; j_call: TRBJ2-3; cdr3_length: 16; cdr3_nt: TGTGCCAGCAGTTACTCACAGGGAACGCGCACAGATACGCAGTATTTT; cdr3_aa: CASSYSQGTRTDTQYF
clone_size: NA; d_call: NA; v_call: TRBV6-6; j_call: TRBJ1-1; cdr3_length: 13; cdr3_nt: TGTGCCAGCAGTTACGGACGAGAACAAGAAGCTTTCTTT; cdr3_aa: CASSYGREQEAFF
clone_size: NA; d_call: NA; v_call: TRBV9; j_call: TRBJ1-2; cdr3_length: 16; cdr3_nt: TGTGCCAGCAGCGTTTCCCCCCAGACCACTAACTATGGCTACACCTTC; cdr3_aa: CASSVSPQTTNYGYTF
clone_size: few; d_call: NA; v_call: TRBV4-1; j_call: TRBJ1-1; cdr3_length: 14; cdr3_nt: TGCGCCAGCAGCCAGCAAGATGGGAACACTGAAGCTTTCTTT; cdr3_aa: CASSQQDGNTEAFF
clone_size: NA; d_call: TRBD1; v_call: TRBV30; j_call: TRBJ2-7; cdr3_length: 14; cdr3_nt: TGTGCCTGGAGTTATGGGACAGGGATCGCCGAGCAGTACTTC; cdr3_aa: CAWSYGTGIAEQYF
clone_size: NA; d_call: TRBD1; v_call: TRBV2; j_call: TRBJ2-2; cdr3_length: 14; cdr3_nt: TGTGCCAGCTTCAGGGGGTCCAACACCGGGGAGCTGTTTTTT; cdr3_aa: CASFRGSNTGELFF
clone_size: once; d_call: TRBD2; v_call: TRBV5-1; j_call: TRBJ2-2; cdr3_length: 16; cdr3_nt: TGCGCCAGCACGGGACTAGCGGGAGTAAAGACCGGGGAGCTGTTTTTT; cdr3_aa: CASTGLAGVKTGELFF
clone_size: few; d_call: NA; v_call: TRBV5-1; j_call: TRBJ2-3; cdr3_length: 16; cdr3_nt: TGCGCCAGCAACCCATCTCCGGGGGTTAGCACAGATACGCAGTATTTT; cdr3_aa: CASNPSPGVSTDTQYF
clone_size: NA; d_call: TRBD2; v_call: TRBV2; j_call: TRBJ2-5; cdr3_length: 15; cdr3_nt: TGTGCCAGCAGTGAGACTAGCGGGAGGCCTAAGACCCAGTACTTC; cdr3_aa: CASSETSGRPKTQYF